These T cell receptor beta chains were read from a single sample in a study of blood T cell repertoires in COVID-19. Clones were read by immunoSEQ multiplex PCR, and TCRdb kept only the in-frame ones, dropping some. The sample consists of under 65,000 clones, 82% of them appearing once. Sequencing was carried out using peripheral blood. The source is a woman aged 55-70 years with acute or convalescent COVID-19. Each CDR3 is given with its conserved first and last residue.

J	V	CDR3
TRBJ2-5	TRBV14	CASSQRLAGAETQYF
TRBJ2-7	TRBV6-2/TRBV6-3	CASSSSPGSLYEQYF
TRBJ1-4	TRBV4-3	CASSQDPGGNEKLFF
TRBJ1-1	TRBV6-4	CASNTGREYAFF
TRBJ2-7	TRBV18	CASSPRLAAYEQYF
TRBJ1-5	TRBV28	CASSRTGEWNQPQHF
TRBJ1-2	TRBV5-5	CASSFTPQESHGYTF
TRBJ1-6	TRBV9	CASSASGTGVNSPLHF
TRBJ2-7	TRBV19	CASTEPSYEQYF
TRBJ2-7	TRBV10-3	CAISGQDRVDEQYF
TRBJ1-4	TRBV15	CATSREALWQTNEKLFF
TRBJ2-5	TRBV3-1/TRBV3-2	CASRARPGTQYF
TRBJ1-2	TRBV6-2/TRBV6-3	CASSYTGGDGYTF
TRBJ2-2	TRBV7-3	CASSLRAGLAIQNTGELFF
TRBJ1-5	TRBV6-5	CASRPTGVGNQPQHF
TRBJ2-1	TRBV9	CASSVGQGSSYNEQFF
TRBJ2-1	TRBV3-1/TRBV3-2	CASGSGGDPYNEQFF
TRBJ2-2	TRBV19	CASSIDRNTGELFF
TRBJ1-1	TRBV15	CASRGTIGTEAFF
TRBJ1-1	TRBV25-1	CASRVFSEAFF
TRBJ1-4	TRBV7-9	CASSSTLLRRQGDNEKLFF
TRBJ2-3	TRBV24-1	CATSDLTGPGREGDTQYF
TRBJ2-7	TRBV5-5	CASRPLAGGPSYEQYF
TRBJ1-2	TRBV10-3	CATMGQNTPYTF
TRBJ1-1	TRBV9	CASSVVPGNTEAFF
TRBJ1-3	TRBV18	CASTTGSGNTIYF
TRBJ2-1	TRBV16	CASSRAGGATYNEQFF
TRBJ2-1	TRBV10-3	CATKPSGGDEQFF
TRBJ2-2	TRBV5-1	CASSFSRINTGELFF
TRBJ1-3	TRBV10-3	CAISDPLGQELSGNTIYF
TRBJ2-3	TRBV5-6	CASSLGPSGGARSDTQYF